This record covers a single TCR beta chain. No antigen is known for it. From the RT-PCR reads, TCRdb called clonotypes with MiXCR, one entry per CDR3 protein. The table lists approximately 200,000 distinct CDR3 sequences, approximately 15% of them singletons, with roughly 26% in the top ten. The sample belongs to a study of response to subunit inactivated influenza vaccine. Study-level findings and limits: After each seasonal influenza vaccination, few new T cells are recruited, the authors suggested.

The CDR3 has 13 residues. After removal of 6 bases from V and 2 bases from J, the junction contained 5 bases not matched to a gene. Germline assignment: CDR1 SQVTM and CDR2 ANQGSEA. The sequence was collected from a man aged 50 to 60 who received an inactivated influenza vaccine. The material sequenced was CD8+ T cells sorted from PBMCs, taken 5 days after vaccination. The chain carries TRBV29-1 and TRBJ2-3; 7 bases are shared with TRBD1. CDR3 amino acids: CSVGGAFTDTQYF. In DNA, the CDR3 is TGCAGCGTAGGGGGCGCGTTCACAGATACGCAGTATTTT.